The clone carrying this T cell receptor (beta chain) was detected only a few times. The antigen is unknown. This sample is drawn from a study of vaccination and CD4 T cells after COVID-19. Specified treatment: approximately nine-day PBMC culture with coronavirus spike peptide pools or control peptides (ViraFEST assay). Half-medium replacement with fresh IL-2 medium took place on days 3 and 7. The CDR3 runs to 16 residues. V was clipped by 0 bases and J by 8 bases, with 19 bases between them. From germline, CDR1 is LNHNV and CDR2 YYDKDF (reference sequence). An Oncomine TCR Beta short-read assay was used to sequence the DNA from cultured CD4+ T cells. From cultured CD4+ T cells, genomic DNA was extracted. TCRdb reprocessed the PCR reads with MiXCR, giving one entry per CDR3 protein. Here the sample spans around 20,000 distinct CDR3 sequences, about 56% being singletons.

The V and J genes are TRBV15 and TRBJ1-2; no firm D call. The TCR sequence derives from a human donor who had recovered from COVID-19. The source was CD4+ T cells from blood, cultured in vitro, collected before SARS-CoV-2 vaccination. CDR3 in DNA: TGTGCCACCAGCAGAGATTATGGCCAGGTGAGCGGGGGCTACACCTTC. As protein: CATSRDYGQVSGGYTF.